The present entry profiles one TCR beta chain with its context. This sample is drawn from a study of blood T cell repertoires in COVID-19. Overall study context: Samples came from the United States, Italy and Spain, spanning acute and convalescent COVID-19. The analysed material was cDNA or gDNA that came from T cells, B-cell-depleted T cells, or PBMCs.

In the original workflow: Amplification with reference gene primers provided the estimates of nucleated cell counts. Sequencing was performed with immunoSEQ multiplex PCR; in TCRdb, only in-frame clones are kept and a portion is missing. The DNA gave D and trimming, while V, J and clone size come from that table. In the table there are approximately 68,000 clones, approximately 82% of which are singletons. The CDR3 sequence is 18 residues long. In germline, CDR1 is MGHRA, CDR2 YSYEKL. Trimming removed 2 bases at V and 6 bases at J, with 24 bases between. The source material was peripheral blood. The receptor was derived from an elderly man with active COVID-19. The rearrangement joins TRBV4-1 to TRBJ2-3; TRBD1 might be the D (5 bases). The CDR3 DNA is TGCGCCAGCAGCCAATTGATTCTGGCCCAGGGAAATTACGATACGCAGTATTTT. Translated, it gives CASSQLILAQGNYDTQYF.